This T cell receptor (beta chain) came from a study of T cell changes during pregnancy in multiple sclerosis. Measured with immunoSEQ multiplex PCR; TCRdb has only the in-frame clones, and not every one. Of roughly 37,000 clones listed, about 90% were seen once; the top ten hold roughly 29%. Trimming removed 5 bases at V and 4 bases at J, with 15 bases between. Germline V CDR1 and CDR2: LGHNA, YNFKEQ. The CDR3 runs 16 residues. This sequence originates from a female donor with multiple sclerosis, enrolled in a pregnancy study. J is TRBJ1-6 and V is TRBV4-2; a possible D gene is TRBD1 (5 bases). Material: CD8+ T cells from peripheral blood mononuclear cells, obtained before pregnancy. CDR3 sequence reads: CASSEAGPGYNSPLHF. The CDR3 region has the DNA TGTGCCAGCAGCGAAGCAGGGCCCGGATATAATTCACCCCTCCACTTT.